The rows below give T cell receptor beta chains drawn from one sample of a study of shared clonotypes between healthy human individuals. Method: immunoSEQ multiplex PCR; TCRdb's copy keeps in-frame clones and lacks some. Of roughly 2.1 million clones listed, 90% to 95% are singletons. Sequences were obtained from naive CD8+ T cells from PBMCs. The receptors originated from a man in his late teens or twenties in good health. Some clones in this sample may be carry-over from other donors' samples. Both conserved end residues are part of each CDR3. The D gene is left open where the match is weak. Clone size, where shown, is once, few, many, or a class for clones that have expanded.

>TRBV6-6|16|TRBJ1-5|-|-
CASSYGRGGVYQPQHF
TGTGCCAGCAGTTATGGTCGCGGGGGCGTTTATCAGCCCCAGCATTTT
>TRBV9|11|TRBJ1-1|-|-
CASSGTGGAFF
TGTGCCAGCAGCGGTACAGGAGGAGCTTTCTTT
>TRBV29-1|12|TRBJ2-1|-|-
CSVQMAGNEQFF
TGCAGCGTCCAGATGGCGGGTAATGAGCAGTTCTTC
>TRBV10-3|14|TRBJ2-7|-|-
CAISVPGADYEQYF
TGTGCCATCAGTGTCCCGGGGGCGGACTACGAGCAGTACTTC
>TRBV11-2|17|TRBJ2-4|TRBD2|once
CASSLPRTSGYKNIQYF
TGTGCCAGCAGCTTACCCCGGACTAGCGGATACAAAAACATTCAGTACTTC
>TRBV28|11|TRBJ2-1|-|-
CASSSSNEQFF
TGTGCCAGCAGTTCAAGCAATGAGCAGTTCTTC
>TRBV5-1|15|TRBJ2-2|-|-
CASSLAVTSRGELFF
TGCGCCAGCAGCTTGGCCGTGACCAGCCGCGGGGAGCTGTTTTTT
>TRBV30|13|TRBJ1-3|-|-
CAWSPLPGNTIYF
TGTGCCTGGAGTCCTTTGCCTGGAAACACCATATATTTT
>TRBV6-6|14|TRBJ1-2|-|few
CASSYSAQGFGYTF
TGTGCCAGCAGTTACTCCGCCCAAGGATTTGGCTACACCTTC
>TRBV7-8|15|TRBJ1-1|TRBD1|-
CASSLRQGTPAEAFF
TGTGCCAGCAGCCTAAGACAGGGTACCCCCGCTGAAGCTTTCTTT
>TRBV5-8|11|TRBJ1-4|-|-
CASSFGRKLFF
TGTGCCAGCAGCTTCGGGCGGAAACTGTTTTTT
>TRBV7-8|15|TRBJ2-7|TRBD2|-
CASSSTSGLSYEQYF
TGTGCCAGCAGTTCGACTAGCGGTCTCTCCTACGAGCAGTACTTC
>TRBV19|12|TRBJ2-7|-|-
CASNSARGEQYF
TGTGCCAGTAACTCAGCTCGGGGGGAGCAGTACTTC
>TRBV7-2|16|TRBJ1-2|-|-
CASSLEGRRQVDGYTF
TGTGCCAGCAGCTTAGAAGGGAGGAGACAGGTCGATGGCTACACCTTC
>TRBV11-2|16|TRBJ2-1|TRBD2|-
CASSAMKGTRENEQFF
TGTGCCAGCAGCGCCATGAAAGGGACTAGAGAAAATGAGCAGTTCTTC
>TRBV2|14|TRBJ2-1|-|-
CASIQALGHNEQFF
TGTGCCAGCATCCAGGCTTTAGGGCACAATGAGCAGTTCTTC
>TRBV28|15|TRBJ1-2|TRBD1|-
CASSLLGTGVHGYTF
TGTGCCAGCAGTTTATTGGGGACAGGGGTACATGGCTACACCTTC
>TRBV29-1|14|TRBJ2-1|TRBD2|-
CSVETSGINDEQFF
TGCAGCGTCGAGACTAGCGGGATTAACGATGAGCAGTTCTTC
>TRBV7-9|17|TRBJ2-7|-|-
CASSDPNLEGQTYEQYF
TGTGCCAGCAGCGACCCCAACCTGGAGGGGCAAACCTACGAGCAGTACTTC
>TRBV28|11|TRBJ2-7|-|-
CASSPSGEQYF
TGTGCCAGCAGTCCTTCGGGGGAGCAGTACTTC
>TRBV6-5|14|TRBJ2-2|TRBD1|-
CASTVQGATGELFF
TGTGCCAGCACCGTACAGGGGGCCACCGGGGAGCTGTTTTTT
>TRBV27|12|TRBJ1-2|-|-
CASSSQGTGYTF
TGTGCCAGCAGTTCGCAGGGAACCGGCTACACCTTC
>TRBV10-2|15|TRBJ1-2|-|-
CASKFPFATGYGYTF
TGCGCCAGCAAATTTCCCTTCGCGACAGGCTATGGCTACACCTTC
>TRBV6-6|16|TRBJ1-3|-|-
CASSQMTASSGNTIYF
TGTGCCAGCAGTCAAATGACAGCGAGCTCTGGAAACACCATATATTTT
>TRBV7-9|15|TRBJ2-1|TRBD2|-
CASSLETSGYNEQFF
TGTGCCAGCAGCTTAGAGACTAGCGGATACAATGAGCAGTTCTTC
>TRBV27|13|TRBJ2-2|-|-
CASTPGNTGELFF
TGTGCCAGCACCCCCGGCAACACCGGGGAGCTGTTTTTT
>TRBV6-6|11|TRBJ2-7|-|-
CASRAVDEQYF
TGTGCCAGCAGGGCGGTCGACGAGCAGTACTTC
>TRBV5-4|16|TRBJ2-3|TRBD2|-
CASSVIAGGPSDTQYF
TGTGCCAGCAGCGTCATAGCGGGAGGGCCGTCGGATACGCAGTATTTT
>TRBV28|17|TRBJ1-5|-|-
CASSPRPKIISNQPQHF
TGTGCCAGCAGTCCCCGACCTAAGATAATTAGCAATCAGCCCCAGCATTTT
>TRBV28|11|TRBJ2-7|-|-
CASSLGHEQYF
TGTGCCAGCAGTTTGGGGCACGAGCAGTACTTC
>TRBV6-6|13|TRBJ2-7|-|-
CASSLDASVEQYF
TGTGCCAGCAGTTTGGACGCCTCTGTCGAGCAGTACTTC
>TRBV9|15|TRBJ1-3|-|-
CASSAEQTSGNTIYF
TGTGCCAGCAGCGCGGAACAGACCTCTGGAAACACCATATATTTT
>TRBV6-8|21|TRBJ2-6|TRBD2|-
CASSWTVVRLAGESGANVLTF
TGTGCCAGCAGTTGGACTGTCGTAAGACTAGCGGGAGAGTCTGGGGCCAACGTCCTGACTTTC
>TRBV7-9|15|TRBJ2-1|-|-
CASSHEGRRPNEQFF
TGTGCCAGCAGCCATGAGGGACGGAGACCCAATGAGCAGTTCTTC
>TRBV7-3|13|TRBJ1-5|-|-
CASSLLQGGPQHF
TGTGCCAGCAGCTTATTACAGGGAGGGCCCCAGCATTTT
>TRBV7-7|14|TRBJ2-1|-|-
CASSRINPYNEQFF
TGTGCCAGCAGCCGCATCAACCCCTACAATGAGCAGTTCTTC
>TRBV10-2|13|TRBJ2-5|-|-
CASSEGLLETQYF
TGCGCCAGCAGTGAGGGGCTGCTGGAGACCCAGTACTTC
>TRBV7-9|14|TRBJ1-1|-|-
CASSRVTMNTEAFF
TGTGCCAGCAGCCGCGTGACCATGAACACTGAAGCTTTCTTT
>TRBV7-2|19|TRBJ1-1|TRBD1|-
CASSLEGRQGARLNTEAFF
TGTGCCAGCAGCTTGGAGGGGCGACAGGGGGCGCGATTGAACACTGAAGCTTTCTTT
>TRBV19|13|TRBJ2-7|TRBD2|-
CATSGGNRYEQYF
TGTGCCACATCGGGGGGGAATCGTTACGAGCAGTACTTC
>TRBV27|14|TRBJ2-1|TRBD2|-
CASSTGLAFNEQFF
TGTGCCAGTTCGACGGGACTAGCTTTTAATGAGCAGTTCTTC
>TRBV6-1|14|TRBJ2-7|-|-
CASSEGWRLYEQYF
TGTGCCAGCAGTGAAGGTTGGAGACTCTACGAGCAGTACTTC
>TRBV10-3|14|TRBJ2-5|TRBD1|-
CATTGTGTLETQYF
TGTGCCACCACCGGGACAGGGACTTTAGAGACCCAGTACTTC
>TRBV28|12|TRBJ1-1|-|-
CASSLPIGRAFF
TGTGCCAGCAGTTTGCCTATAGGGAGAGCTTTCTTT
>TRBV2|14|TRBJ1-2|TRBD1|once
CASSRTGDDYGYTF
TGTGCCAGCAGTAGGACAGGGGATGACTATGGCTACACCTTC
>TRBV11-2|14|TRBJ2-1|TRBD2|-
CASSLAGRVAEQFF
TGTGCCAGCAGCTTAGCGGGGAGGGTAGCTGAGCAGTTCTTC
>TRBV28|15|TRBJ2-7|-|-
CASSPTRYSSYEQYF
TGTGCCAGCAGTCCAACTCGATACAGCTCCTACGAGCAGTACTTC
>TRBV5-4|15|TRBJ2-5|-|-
CASSLSVSGWETQYF
TGTGCCAGCAGCTTGTCCGTATCGGGGTGGGAGACCCAGTACTTC
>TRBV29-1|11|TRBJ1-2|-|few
CSVRVGDGYTF
TGCAGCGTTAGGGTCGGGGACGGCTACACCTTC
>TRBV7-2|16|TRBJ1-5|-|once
CASGEPPGIRGQPQHF
TGTGCCAGCGGGGAGCCTCCAGGGATCAGAGGTCAGCCCCAGCATTTT
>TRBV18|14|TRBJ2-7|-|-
CASSPGPVRYEQYF
TGTGCCAGCTCACCCGGTCCAGTCCGTTACGAGCAGTACTTC
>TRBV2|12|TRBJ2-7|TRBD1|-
CASWDRGGEQYF
TGTGCCAGCTGGGACAGGGGGGGCGAGCAGTACTTC
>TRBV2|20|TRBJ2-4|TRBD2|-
CASMGLAGAGGTIAKNIQYF
TGTGCCAGCATGGGACTAGCGGGAGCCGGAGGTACCATAGCCAAAAACATTCAGTACTTC
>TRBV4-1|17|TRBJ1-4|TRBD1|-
CASSPRTGGKTNEKLFF
TGCGCCAGCAGCCCCCGGACAGGGGGCAAAACTAATGAAAAACTGTTTTTT
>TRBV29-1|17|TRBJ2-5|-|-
CSVDWLAGESYQETQYF
TGCAGCGTTGACTGGCTAGCCGGAGAATCGTACCAAGAGACCCAGTACTTC
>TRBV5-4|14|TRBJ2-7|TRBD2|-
CASSPGLASYEQYF
TGTGCCAGCAGCCCCGGACTAGCTTCCTACGAGCAGTACTTC
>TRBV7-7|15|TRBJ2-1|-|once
CASSVDVRKANEQFF
TGTGCCAGCAGCGTTGATGTGCGGAAGGCCAATGAGCAGTTCTTC